Listed here are 27 T cell receptor beta chains from one sample, sequenced in a study of response to subunit inactivated influenza vaccine. TCRdb re-analysed the RT-PCR reads in MiXCR, keeping a single row per CDR3 protein. The sample consists of about 780,000 distinct CDR3 sequences, about 18% of them appearing once. Sample: PBMCs from blood, taken around 5 days after vaccination. The receptors were sampled from a man aged 50-59 years who received an inactivated influenza vaccine.

The chain has TRBV3-1 and TRBJ2-6; D is uncertain. Looked up from germline, CDR1 is LGHDT and CDR2 is YNNKEL (reference sequence). Deletions cut 4 bases from V and 0 bases from J, with 16 bases between. The CDR3 consists of 18 residues. CDR3 DNA sequence: TGTGCCAGCAGCCTCCTGACAAGAAGTAACTCTGGGGCCAACGTCCTGACTTTC. Its translation: CASSLLTRSNSGANVLTF.

In its sample, this clonotype was seen many times. The chain carries TRBV10-3 and TRBJ2-1, with TRBD2 as a possible D gene (5 bases). This CDR3 has 13 amino acids. The V end was cut by 5 bases, the J end by 3 bases, with 8 bases between. Germline V lookup: CDR1 ENHRY, CDR2 SYGVKD. CDR3 residues: CAISRGNYNEQFF. CDR3 sequence (DNA): TGTGCCATCAGTCGAGGGAACTACAATGAGCAGTTCTTC.

This clonotype was picked up one time. This sequence may be a read error, since a much larger clone differs from it by one base. The J gene is TRBJ1-6, the V gene TRBV12-3 or TRBV12-4, with 7 bases identical to TRBD1. The CDR3 has 13 residues. The CDR3 region has the DNA TGTGCCACCAGGGGGACAGTAAGTGGGACCCTCAACTTT. Amino acids: CATRGTVSGTLNF.

The rearrangement joins TRBV12-3 or TRBV12-4 to TRBJ2-7; TRBD1 is a possible D gene (6 bases). This CDR3 is 13 amino acids long. The germline V and J ends were trimmed by 6 bases and 7 bases, with 16 bases remaining between them. CDR3 sequence (DNA): TGTGCCAGCAGAGACGACAGGTCAGGGGAGCAGTACTTC. Translated, it gives CASRDDRSGEQYF.

The rearrangement uses TRBV14 and TRBJ1-1; 8 bases map to TRBD1. Germline CDR1 reads SGHDN; CDR2 reads FVKESK. The junction had 7 bases not matched to a gene; V was cut back by 5 bases and J by 5 bases. This CDR3 spans 14 amino acids. CDR3 loop: CASSMWTGRTEAFF. CDR3 DNA: TGTGCCAGCAGCATGTGGACAGGGAGGACTGAAGCTTTCTTT.

This chain connects TRBV27 to TRBJ2-1, with TRBD1 as a possible D gene (6 bases). The CDR3 totals 17 residues. The ends were cut back, 3 bases at V and 5 bases at J, with 20 bases in the middle. The germline gives CDR1 MNHEY, CDR2 SMNVEV (reference sequence). CDR3 coding DNA: TGTGCCAGCAGTTTCCCCCCGTTACAGGGTGAAGACAATGAGCAGTTCTTC. Amino acids: CASSFPPLQGEDNEQFF.

The chain combines TRBV12-3 or TRBV12-4 with TRBJ2-1; D ambiguous. There are 12 residues in the CDR3. V lost 4 bases, J lost 9 bases, and 10 bases lay in between. CDR3 nucleotides: TGTGCCAGCAGTTCGCGGTTTAGTGAGCAGTTCTTC. Protein product: CASSSRFSEQFF.

This clonotype was seen many times. This chain connects TRBV10-3 to TRBJ2-1, with D perhaps TRBD1 (5 bases). Germline loops: CDR1 ENHRY, CDR2 SYGVKD. The CDR3 covers 15 residues. Trimming took 6 bases from V and 9 from J, leaving 21 bases between them. The CDR3, as DNA: TGTGCCATCAGCGACAGTGGCGCGACTCCAAGTGAGCAGTTCTTC. As protein: CAISDSGATPSEQFF.

V is TRBV6-5 and J is TRBJ2-5, with 10 bases fitting TRBD2. Germline CDR1 reads MNHEY; CDR2 reads SVGAGI. Trimming took 2 bases from V and 4 from J; bases not matched to a gene: 4. This CDR3 has 15 amino acids. Here the CDR3 reads CASSYGVAGGETQYF. The CDR3 coding sequence is TGTGCCAGCAGTTACGGGGTAGCGGGGGGAGAGACCCAGTACTTC.

The chain combines TRBV11-2 with TRBJ2-3, with 8 bases matching TRBD2. The CDR3 sequence is 18 residues long. Germline-derived CDR1 and CDR2 are SGHAT and FQNNGV. With 0 bases clipped from V and 2 bases from J, the junction kept 10 bases outside the gene matches. The CDR3 DNA sequence: TGTGCCAGCAGCTTAGAGGGCGGGGGGCCAACCGTCACAGATACGCAGTATTTT. It specifies CASSLEGGGPTVTDTQYF. Using reference TRBV11-2 and TRBJ2-3 for the parts outside the CDR3, the full variable domain is EAGVAQSPRYKIIEKRQSVAFWCNPISGHATLYWYQQILGQGPKLLIQFQNNGVVDDSQLPKDRFSAERLKGVDSTLKIQPAKLEDSAVYLCASSLEGGGPTVTDTQYFGPGTRLTVL.

This clonotype was observed many times. This chain joins TRBV28 and TRBJ1-5; TRBD1 aligns across 7 bases. The V and J ends lost 6 bases and 0 bases, in that order; junction bases with no gene match: 8. The CDR3 sequence is 16 residues long. From germline, CDR1 is MDHEN and CDR2 SYDVKM. CDR3 region: CASRPRQGRSNQPQHF. For the CDR3, the DNA is TGTGCCAGCAGGCCGCGACAGGGACGTAGCAATCAGCCCCAGCATTTT.

This clonotype occurred a few times. In DNA form, the CDR3 reads TGTGCCAGCAGTTTACGGGGGGGCCTAAGTGAGCAGTTCTTC. As protein: CASSLRGGLSEQFF. V usage is TRBV12-3 or TRBV12-4 and J usage is TRBJ2-1; 8 nucleotides line up with TRBD2. This CDR3 has 14 amino acids. V trimming: 2 bases; J trimming: 9 bases; junction bases outside the gene matches: 6.

This clonotype was counted between two and nine times. The chain uses TRBV14 and TRBJ2-5; D tentatively fits TRBD1 or TRBD2 (5 bases each). CDR1 and CDR2 from the germline V gene are SGHDN and FVKESK. V was trimmed by 3 bases and J by 4 bases, leaving 15 bases between them. The CDR3 runs to 15 residues. CDR3 protein: CASSHRHTGRETQYF. DNA for the CDR3: TGTGCCAGCAGCCATCGACACACGGGACGAGAGACCCAGTACTTC.

The chain links TRBV4-1 to TRBJ2-2; no definite D call. Per germline, CDR1 MGHRA and CDR2 YSYEKL. The V end lost 3 bases, the J end lost 2 bases, and 16 bases lay between the germline ends. The length of the CDR3 is 17 residues. The CDR3 loop reads CASSQLPGWTNTGELFF. CDR3 bases: TGCGCCAGCAGCCAGCTACCTGGGTGGACCAACACCGGGGAGCTGTTTTTT.

This clonotype was seen a handful of times. This chain links TRBV28 with TRBJ2-1, with a possible D match to TRBD2 (6 bases). The germline V and J ends were trimmed by 5 bases and 6 bases, with 17 bases remaining between them. From germline, CDR1 is MDHEN and CDR2 SYDVKM. The CDR3 runs 15 residues. This CDR3 is CASSTAGTLANEQFF. CDR3 bases: TGTGCCAGCAGTACCGCCGGGACTCTCGCCAATGAGCAGTTCTTC.

This chain uses TRBV5-1 with TRBJ2-3; 13 nucleotides match TRBD2. J gave up 2 bases and V 4 bases, and 4 bases lay outside the gene matches. The CDR3 extends over 16 amino acids. Germline assignment: CDR1 SGHRS and CDR2 YFSETQ. The CDR3 loop reads CASSDTSGGVTDTQYF. DNA of the CDR3: TGCGCCAGCAGCGACACTAGCGGGGGGGTCACAGATACGCAGTATTTT.

The table lists this clonotype with a few counts. J is TRBJ2-7 and V is TRBV15, with 8 bases aligning to TRBD1. The V gene end was trimmed by 5 bases and the J gene end by 2 bases; junction bases not matched to a gene: 5. Germline V lookup: CDR1 LNHNV, CDR2 YYDKDF (reference sequence). The length of the CDR3 is 14 residues. CDR3 sequence (DNA): TGTGCCACCAGCCAGACAGGGGCCGCCTACGAGCAGTACTTC. This encodes CATSQTGAAYEQYF.

This clonotype turned up a few times. The chain recombines TRBV7-9 with TRBJ2-1, with a tentative D call TRBD2 (7 bases). The CDR3 consists of 16 residues. Trimming cost V 5 bases and J 3 bases, with 17 bases left between them. The germline V gene has CDR1 SEHNR and CDR2 FQNEAQ (reference sequence). CDR3 sequence reads: CASSPPGGILYNEQFF. The CDR3 coding sequence is TGTGCCAGCAGCCCCCCGGGGGGCATCCTCTACAATGAGCAGTTCTTC.

The CDR3 nucleotides are TGCGCCAGCAGGGACGGACTCTACGAGCAGTACTTC. Translated, it gives CASRDGLYEQYF. This chain joins TRBV5-1 and TRBJ2-7, with D possibly being TRBD2 (5 bases). V was cut by 5 bases and J by 3 bases, with 9 bases left in between. Germline V gene lookup returns CDR1 SGHRS and CDR2 YFSETQ. This CDR3 has 12 amino acids.

In this sample, this clonotype turned up many times. The chain recombines TRBV6-1 with TRBJ2-3; D call uncertain. V dropped 3 bases and J dropped 2 bases, with 0 bases sitting between them. Germline CDR1 reads MNHNS; CDR2 reads SASEGT. The CDR3 loop spans 11 amino acids. CDR3 loop: CASSDTDTQYF. CDR3 sequence (DNA): TGTGCCAGCAGTGACACAGATACGCAGTATTTT.

The V call is TRBV25-1, the J call TRBJ1-6, with D possibly being TRBD1 (5 bases). Germline CDR1 and CDR2: MGHDK and SYGVNS. The CDR3 runs 13 residues. The V end was cut by 4 bases, the J end by 10 bases, with 11 bases between. The CDR3 region is CASSGVGVSPLHF. CDR3 in DNA: TGTGCCAGCAGTGGAGTGGGGGTGTCACCCCTCCACTTT.

The chain has TRBV13 and TRBJ2-7; D not resolved. This CDR3 has 12 amino acids. V dropped 0 bases and J dropped 6 bases, with 6 bases sitting between them. Germline CDR1 reads PRHDT; CDR2 reads FYEKMQ (reference sequence). Here the CDR3 reads CASSLGPSEQYF. The DNA for the CDR3 is TGTGCCAGCAGCTTAGGCCCGAGCGAGCAGTACTTC.

V gene TRBV6-5 combines with J gene TRBJ2-5; D gene uncertain. Trimming removed 6 bases at V and 5 bases at J, with 10 bases between. The germline V gene has CDR1 MNHEY and CDR2 SVGAGI. The CDR3 loop spans 12 amino acids. CDR3 loop: CASSIDRETQYF. The CDR3 DNA reads as TGTGCCAGCAGCATTGATCGGGAGACCCAGTACTTC.

The rearrangement uses TRBV24-1 and TRBJ2-1, with D uncertain. V lost 1 base, J lost 9 bases, and 3 bases lay in between. The CDR3 has 11 residues. Germline V gives CDR1 KGHDR, CDR2 SFDVKD. CDR3 DNA sequence: TGTGCCACCAGTGATTTCGGTGAGCAGTTCTTC. Encoded protein: CATSDFGEQFF.

The rearrangement joins TRBV29-1 to TRBJ2-3; 11 bases match TRBD2. Looked up from germline, CDR1 is SQVTM and CDR2 is ANQGSEA. This CDR3 contains 16 residues. V lost 8 bases, J lost 3 bases, and 13 bases stayed unmatched. The CDR3 DNA reads as TGCAGCCACTATGTGACTAGCGGGGTACCAACAGATACGCAGTATTTT. Residues: CSHYVTSGVPTDTQYF.

The rearrangement joins TRBV29-1 to TRBJ2-3; 7 bases are a match to TRBD1. V shed 0 bases, J shed 0 bases, and the junction held 0 bases outside the gene matches. This CDR3 region has 14 residues. CDR1 is SQVTM and CDR2 is ANQGSEA in the germline V gene. CDR3 in amino acids: CSVEEQGSTDTQYF. Written as DNA, the CDR3 is TGCAGCGTTGAAGAACAGGGGAGCACAGATACGCAGTATTTT.

This clonotype was seen repeatedly, ten times or more. The chain is built from TRBV7-9 and TRBJ2-5; 10 nucleotides match TRBD1. V shed 1 base and J 3 bases; nucleotides not matched to a gene: 8. The CDR3 length is 17 residues. Germline V CDR1 and CDR2: SEHNR, FQNEAQ (reference sequence). The CDR3, as DNA: TGTGCCAGCAGCTTAGGGCGTGTGACAGGGGGCGAAGAGACCCAGTACTTC. It yields the protein CASSLGRVTGGEETQYF. Combining the CDR3 with reference TRBV7-9 and TRBJ2-5 gives the whole variable domain DTGVSQNPRHKITKRGQNVTFRCDPISEHNRLYWYRQTLGQGPEFLTYFQNEAQLEKSRLLSDRFSAERPKGSFSTLEIQRTEQGDSAMYLCASSLGRVTGGEETQYFGPGTRLLVL.